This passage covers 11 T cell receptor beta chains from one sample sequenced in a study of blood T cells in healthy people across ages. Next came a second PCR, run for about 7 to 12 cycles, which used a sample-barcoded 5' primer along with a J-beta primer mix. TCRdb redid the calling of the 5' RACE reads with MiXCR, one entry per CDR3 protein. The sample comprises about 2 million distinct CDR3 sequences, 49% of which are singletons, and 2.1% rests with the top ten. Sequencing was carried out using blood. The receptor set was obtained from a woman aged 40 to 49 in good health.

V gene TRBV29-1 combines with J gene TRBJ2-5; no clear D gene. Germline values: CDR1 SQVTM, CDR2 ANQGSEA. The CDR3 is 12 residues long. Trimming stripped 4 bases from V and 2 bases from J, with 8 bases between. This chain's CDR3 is CSVALQQETQYF. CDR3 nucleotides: TGCAGCGTTGCGCTACAGCAAGAGACCCAGTACTTC.

The CDR3 loop is CSARGGPLNEQFF. The CDR3 DNA follows: TGCAGTGCTAGGGGGGGACCTTTGAATGAGCAGTTCTTC. V is TRBV20-1 and J is TRBJ2-1; maybe TRBD2 (6 bases). Trimming removed 3 bases from V and 7 bases from J, with 13 bases in between. Germline V lookup: CDR1 DFQATT, CDR2 SNEGSKA (reference sequence). The CDR3 runs to 13 residues.

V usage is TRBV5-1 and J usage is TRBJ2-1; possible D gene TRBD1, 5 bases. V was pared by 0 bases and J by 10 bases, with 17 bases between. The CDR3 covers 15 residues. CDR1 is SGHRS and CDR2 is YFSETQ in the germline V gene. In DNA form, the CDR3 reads TGCGCCAGCAGCTTGGTGGGGATTCGTGGACAAGAGCAGTTCTTC. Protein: CASSLVGIRGQEQFF.

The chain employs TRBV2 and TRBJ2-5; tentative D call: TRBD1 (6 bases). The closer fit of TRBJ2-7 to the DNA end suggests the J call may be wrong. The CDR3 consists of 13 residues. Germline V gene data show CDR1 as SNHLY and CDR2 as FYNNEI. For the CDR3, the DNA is TGTGCCAGCAAACAGGACAGAGCATACGAGCAGTACTTC. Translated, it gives CASKQDRAYEQYF.

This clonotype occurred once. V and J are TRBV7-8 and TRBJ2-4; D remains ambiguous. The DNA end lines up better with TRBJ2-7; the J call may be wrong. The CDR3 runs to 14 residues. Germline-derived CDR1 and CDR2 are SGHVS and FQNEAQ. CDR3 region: CASNPVLSVHEQYF. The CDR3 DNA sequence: TGTGCCAGCAACCCAGTACTCAGCGTCCACGAGCAGTACTTC.

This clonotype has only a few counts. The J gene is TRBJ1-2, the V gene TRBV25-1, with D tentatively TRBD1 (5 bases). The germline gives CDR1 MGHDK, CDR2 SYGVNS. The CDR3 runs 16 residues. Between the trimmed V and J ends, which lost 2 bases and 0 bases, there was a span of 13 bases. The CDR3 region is CASSEQGITSNYGYTF. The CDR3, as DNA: TGTGCCAGCAGTGAACAGGGAATTACTTCTAACTATGGCTACACCTTC.

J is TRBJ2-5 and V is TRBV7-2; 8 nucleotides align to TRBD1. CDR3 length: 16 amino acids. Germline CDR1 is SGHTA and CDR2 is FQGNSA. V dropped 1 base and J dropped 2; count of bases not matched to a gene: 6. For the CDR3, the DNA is TGTGCCAGCAGCTTAGTGGCGGGGACAGGTCAAGAGACCCAGTACTTC. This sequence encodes CASSLVAGTGQETQYF.

CDR3 region: CASSSRGTSEAFF. For the CDR3, the DNA is TGCGCCAGCAGCTCGCGGGGGACATCTGAAGCTTTCTTT. This chain links TRBV5-1 with TRBJ1-1, with D possibly being TRBD1 (6 bases). CDR3 length equals 13 residues. The V gene lost 3 bases and the J gene lost 6 bases, with 12 bases spanning the gap. From germline, CDR1 is SGHRS and CDR2 YFSETQ.

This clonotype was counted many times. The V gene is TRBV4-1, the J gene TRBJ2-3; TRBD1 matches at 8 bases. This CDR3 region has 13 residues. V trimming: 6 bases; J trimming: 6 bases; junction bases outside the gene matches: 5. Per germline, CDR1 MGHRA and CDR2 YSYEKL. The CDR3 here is CASRRQGADTQYF. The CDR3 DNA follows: TGCGCCAGCAGGCGCCAGGGGGCCGATACGCAGTATTTT.

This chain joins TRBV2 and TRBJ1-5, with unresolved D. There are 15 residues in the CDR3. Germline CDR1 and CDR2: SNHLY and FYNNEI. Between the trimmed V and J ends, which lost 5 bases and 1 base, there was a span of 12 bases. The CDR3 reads CASSRRTGSNQPQHF. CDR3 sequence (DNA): TGTGCCAGCAGTAGAAGAACTGGGAGCAATCAGCCCCAGCATTTT.

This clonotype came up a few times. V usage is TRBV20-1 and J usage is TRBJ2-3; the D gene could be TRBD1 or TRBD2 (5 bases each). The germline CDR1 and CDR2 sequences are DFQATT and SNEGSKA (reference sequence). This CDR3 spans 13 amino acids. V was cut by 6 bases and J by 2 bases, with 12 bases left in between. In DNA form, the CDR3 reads TGCAGTGCCGTTAGGGGACCCACAGATACGCAGTATTTT. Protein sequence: CSAVRGPTDTQYF.